Listed below are T cell receptor beta chains from one sample, sequenced in a study of blood T cell repertoires in COVID-19. Profiling relied on immunoSEQ multiplex PCR, and the TCRdb table lists in-frame clones only, not all of them. Altogether about 180,000 clones are present, 80% to 90% being singletons, with the ten largest covering around 3.3%. Sequenced sample: peripheral blood. These receptor sequences come from a man in his 60s with acute or convalescent COVID-19. Both conserved end residues are part of each CDR3. D genes are given only for firm matches. Size tells how often a clone was seen (once, few, many) or the class of an expanded clone, and some rows leave it out.

V: TRBV7-2; size: NA; J: TRBJ1-2; D: NA; DNA: TGTGCCAGCAGCTTATATTCAGGGAATGGCTACACCTTC; CDR3: CASSLYSGNGYTF
V: TRBV5-1; size: NA; J: TRBJ2-1; D: NA; DNA: TGCGCCAGCAGCTTGAGCAGGTACAATGAGCAGTTCTTC; CDR3: CASSLSRYNEQFF
V: TRBV4-1; size: NA; J: TRBJ1-6; D: NA; DNA: TGCGCCAGCAGCCAAGATAGGTCCAGGGCCGACTCCTATAATTCACCCCTCCACTTT; CDR3: CASSQDRSRADSYNSPLHF
V: TRBV5-1; size: NA; J: TRBJ1-1; D: NA; DNA: TGCGCCAGCAGCTTGTCCTCGGGGAACACTGAAGCTTTCTTT; CDR3: CASSLSSGNTEAFF
V: TRBV18; size: NA; J: TRBJ2-1; D: TRBD2; DNA: TGTGCCAGCTCACCCCTCGGGACTAGCGGGAGCTCCTACAATGAGCAGTTCTTC; CDR3: CASSPLGTSGSSYNEQFF
V: TRBV5-6; size: NA; J: TRBJ2-1; D: NA; DNA: TGTGCCAGCAGCCTGTATGGAGGACGGGAGTTCTTC; CDR3: CASSLYGGREFF
V: TRBV9; size: NA; J: TRBJ1-4; D: TRBD1; DNA: TGTGCCAGCAGCTTACGGGGACAGGGGGGTGAAAAACTGTTTTTT; CDR3: CASSLRGQGGEKLFF
V: TRBV28; size: NA; J: TRBJ1-4; D: NA; DNA: TGTGCCAGCAATTCCTTTGGGGGGGACGAAAAACTGTTTTTT; CDR3: CASNSFGGDEKLFF
V: TRBV6-2/TRBV6-3; size: once; J: TRBJ1-2; D: NA; DNA: TGTGCCAGCAGTCAAACCCCGATCGGGGTAGGCTACACCTTC; CDR3: CASSQTPIGVGYTF
V: TRBV7-9; size: NA; J: TRBJ2-3; D: NA; DNA: TGTGCCAGCAGCCAGATGGCAGGGCTGGATACGCAGTATTTT; CDR3: CASSQMAGLDTQYF
V: TRBV28; size: NA; J: TRBJ2-1; D: NA; DNA: TGTGCCAGCAGTCCATCTAGCGCCTTCAACTACAATGAGCAGTTCTTC; CDR3: CASSPSSAFNYNEQFF
V: TRBV4-1; size: NA; J: TRBJ2-7; D: TRBD2; DNA: TGCGCCAGCAGCCAAGAAACTAGGGCTAGCGGGAGTATTCGCTACGAGCAGTACTTC; CDR3: CASSQETRASGSIRYEQYF
V: TRBV19; size: once; J: TRBJ2-1; D: NA; DNA: TGTGCCAGTAGTGCCAGATCGGGTGAGCAGTTCTTC; CDR3: CASSARSGEQFF
V: TRBV5-1; size: NA; J: TRBJ1-1; D: TRBD1; DNA: TGCGCCAGCAGCCCCGGACGGGACAGGAACACTGAAGCTTTCTTT; CDR3: CASSPGRDRNTEAFF
V: TRBV29-1; size: NA; J: TRBJ2-1; D: NA; DNA: TGCAGCGCGATGAAGGAGGATCTTTACAATGAGCAGTTCTTC; CDR3: CSAMKEDLYNEQFF
V: TRBV12-3/TRBV12-4; size: few; J: TRBJ2-7; D: TRBD1; DNA: TGTGCCAGCACCGGGACAGGGGGAGAGCAGTACTTC; CDR3: CASTGTGGEQYF
V: TRBV3-1/TRBV3-2; size: NA; J: TRBJ2-3; D: NA; DNA: TGTGCCAGCAGCCCCAGGGGAGGCACAGATACGCAGTATTTT; CDR3: CASSPRGGTDTQYF
V: TRBV5-1; size: NA; J: TRBJ1-5; D: NA; DNA: TGCGCCAGCAGCCCGGGGGACAATCAGCCCCAGCATTTT; CDR3: CASSPGDNQPQHF